This T cell receptor beta chain comes out of a study of T-cell reconstitution after alpha-beta-depleted transplantation in children. The authors prepared the TCRbeta library with unique molecular identifiers. Via MiXCR, TCRdb re-called the PCR reads, giving one row per CDR3 protein. The repertoire includes almost 250,000 distinct CDR3 sequences, over 20% of them detected once, and about 2.8% sits in the top ten. CDR3 length: 15 residues. CDR1 is LGHNA and CDR2 is YNFKEQ in the germline V gene. Unmatched junction bases numbered 8, after V lost 1 base and J lost 6 bases. As concerns this clonotype: The antigen is unknown.

Study findings and constraints: Elevated TCRbeta diversity at day 60 was traced, in some patients, to surviving recipient T cells and thymic progenitors. Alpha-beta T cells present about two months after transplant were reported to originate from several hundred expanded graft clones.

The J gene is TRBJ2-7, the V gene TRBV4-2; 8 nucleotides align to TRBD2. This material consisted of PBMCs, taken before TCRalphabeta/CD19-depleted stem cell transplant. This receptor was obtained from a girl aged 2-10 years with Fanconi anemia, due to receive a stem cell transplant. The CDR3 coding sequence is TGTGCCAGCAGCCAAGGTGTTGCGGGAGGTCGCGAGCAGTACTTC. Translation gives CASSQGVAGGREQYF.